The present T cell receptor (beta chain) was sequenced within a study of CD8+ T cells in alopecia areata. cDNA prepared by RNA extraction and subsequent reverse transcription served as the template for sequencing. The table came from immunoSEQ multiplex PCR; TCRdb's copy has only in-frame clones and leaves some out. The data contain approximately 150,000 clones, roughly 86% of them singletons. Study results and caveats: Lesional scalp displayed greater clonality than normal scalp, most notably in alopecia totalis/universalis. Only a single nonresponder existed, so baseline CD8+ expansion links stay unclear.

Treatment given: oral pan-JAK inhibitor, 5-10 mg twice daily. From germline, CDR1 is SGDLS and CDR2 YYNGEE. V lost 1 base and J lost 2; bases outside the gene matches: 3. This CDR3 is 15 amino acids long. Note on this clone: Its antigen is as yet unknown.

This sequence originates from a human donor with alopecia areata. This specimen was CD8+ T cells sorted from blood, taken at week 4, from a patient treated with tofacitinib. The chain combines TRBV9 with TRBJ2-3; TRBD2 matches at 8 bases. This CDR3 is CASSVKAGDTDTQYF. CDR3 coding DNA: TGTGCCAGCAGCGTAAAAGCGGGGGACACAGATACGCAGTATTTT.